This T cell receptor (beta chain) comes out of a study of Tregs in tolerant kidney transplant recipients. Germline CDR1 and CDR2: MNHNS and SASEGT. V was pared by 4 bases and J by 1 base, with 13 bases between. This CDR3 spans 15 amino acids. Unstimulated regulatory T cells (CD4+CD25+CD127-), CD4+CD25- non-regulatory cells, CD4 and CD8 cells were FACS-sorted from thawed PBMCs. The protocol was immunoSEQ multiplex PCR, while the TCRdb copy is restricted to in-frame clones and leaves out a portion. This sample has some 110,000 clones, with 92% found just once. This clone was recorded a few times. This clonotype was sampled from a human donor in good health. The specimen sequenced was CD4+ T cells from blood. The chain joins TRBV6-1 to TRBJ1-1; no clear D gene. The DNA of the CDR3 is TGTGCCAGCAGTGTAGGAGGCGCTCCGAACACTGAAGCTTTCTTT. As protein: CASSVGGAPNTEAFF.